This T cell receptor beta chain derives from a study of cytomegalovirus exposure and HLA in healthy donors. The study, taken as a whole, reports: There were 150 to 200 TCR beta chains listed as cytomegalovirus-associated. In a later analysis, first-cohort TCR clusters were found to tend to co-occur in the approximately 120 validation repertoires.

CDR1 KGHSH and CDR2 LQKENI come from the germline V gene. The CDR3 loop spans 15 amino acids. V lost 0 bases and J lost 3, with 8 bases in between. Donors came from a validation cohort of approximately 110 subjects, distinct from the first 666-subject cohort. The protocol was immunoSEQ multiplex PCR, while the TCRdb copy is restricted to in-frame clones and leaves out a portion. The sample consists of more than 140,000 clones, less than 90% of them appearing once. Of note for this clone: The antigen is unknown.

The TCR comes from a woman between 18 and 30 years old in good health and CMV-seropositive. The rearrangement uses TRBV18 and TRBJ1-4; D ambiguous. Sequencing was performed on PBMCs. CDR3 coding DNA: TGTGCCAGCTCACCACCTGGCGGCTCTAATGAAAAACTGTTTTTT. This translates into CASSPPGGSNEKLFF.